This T cell receptor (beta chain) was captured by sequencing in a study of CD8 T cells in Susac syndrome. This CDR3 has 14 residues. The V gene lost 6 bases and the J gene lost 1 base, with 13 bases spanning the gap. The germline CDR1 and CDR2 sequences are MNHEY and SVGAGI. It was with random hexamers that 0.5 to 1 ug RNA was reverse transcribed. TCRdb called the immunoSEQ multiplex PCR reads again in MiXCR, with one record for every CDR3 protein. Of under 200,000 distinct CDR3 sequences in the sample, roughly 94% were seen once. This TCR was sampled from a human donor in good health. J is TRBJ2-7 and V is TRBV6-5; D might be TRBD1 (6 bases). The sample was CD4+ T cells from PBMCs. CDR3 sequence (DNA): TGTGCCAGCAGGACAGGCGGATCGTCCTACGAGCAGTACGTC. This encodes CASRTGGSSYEQYV.